This entry lists 15 T cell receptor beta chains sequenced from one sample in a study of shared clonotypes between healthy human individuals. Some clones are missing from TCRdb's copy, which holds only in-frame ones; the method was immunoSEQ multiplex PCR. Of roughly 530,000 clones in the sample, about 95% are singletons; the top ten hold 0.06%. Sequenced sample: naive CD4+ T cells sorted from blood. Subset meaning: CD45RA+ positively selected. Receptor source: a woman in her thirties in good health.

In this sample, this clone turned up once. The chain uses TRBV28 and TRBJ2-7; 7 nucleotides match TRBD2. Germline-derived CDR1 and CDR2 are MDHEN and SYDVKM. The CDR3 runs 14 residues. With V trimmed by 7 bases and J by 0 bases, 6 bases remained unmatched. In DNA form, the CDR3 reads TGTGCCAGCACCGGGCGGGGGACCTCCTACGAGCAGTACTTC. It specifies CASTGRGTSYEQYF.

This clone was seen a single time. The chain joins TRBV19 to TRBJ1-2; tentative D call: TRBD1 (6 bases). The CDR3 totals 15 residues. V lost 4 bases and J lost 6, with 18 bases in between. Germline loops: CDR1 LNHDA, CDR2 SQIVND (reference sequence). CDR3 DNA: TGTGCCAGTAGTAAAGGGACACCGGGTGAGGATGGCTACACCTTC. Translating gives CASSKGTPGEDGYTF.

V gene TRBV5-1 combines with J gene TRBJ2-1, with TRBD2 matching over 8 bases. The V segment lost 3 bases and the J segment 4 bases; nucleotides outside the gene matches: 12. Germline assignment: CDR1 SGHRS and CDR2 YFSETQ. There are 17 residues in the CDR3. CDR3 region: CASSWQSAGVGYNEQFF. CDR3 DNA: TGCGCCAGCAGCTGGCAATCAGCGGGAGTAGGGTACAATGAGCAGTTCTTC.

V is TRBV7-2 and J is TRBJ2-5; D is unresolved. The germline V and J ends were trimmed by 5 bases and 6 bases, with 7 bases remaining between them. This CDR3 contains 11 residues. From germline, CDR1 is SGHTA and CDR2 FQGNSA. In DNA form, the CDR3 reads TGTGCCAGCAGCATCACTAAGACCCAGTACTTC. It specifies CASSITKTQYF.

The rearrangement uses TRBV9 and TRBJ2-1, with 11 positions matching TRBD1. Germline V gives CDR1 SGDLS, CDR2 YYNGEE. The CDR3 is 15 amino acids. The V gene end was trimmed by 5 bases and the J gene end by 7 bases; junction bases not matched to a gene: 8. The CDR3 nucleotides read TGTGCCAGCAGTCCCACCGGGACAGGGGGGAATGAGCAGTTCTTC. Amino acids: CASSPTGTGGNEQFF. Combining the CDR3 with reference TRBV9 and TRBJ2-1 gives the whole variable domain DSGVTQTPKHLITATGQRVTLRCSPRSGDLSVYWYQQSLDQGLQFLIQYYNGEERAKGNILERFSAQQFPDLHSELNLSSLELGDSALYFCASSPTGTGGNEQFFGPGTRLTVL.

The CDR3 region is CASSLASRRSSYEQYF. As DNA, the CDR3 is TGCGCCAGCAGCTTGGCCTCCCGAAGAAGCTCCTACGAGCAGTACTTC. V and J are TRBV5-1 and TRBJ2-7, with unresolved D. CDR3 length: 16 amino acids. Germline-derived CDR1 and CDR2 are SGHRS and YFSETQ. V shed 0 bases and J shed 0 bases, with 13 bases lying between them. The full variable domain, with the rest looked up from reference TRBV5-1 and TRBJ2-7, is KAGVTQTPRYLIKTRGQQVTLSCSPISGHRSVSWYQQTPGQGLQFLFEYFSETQRNKGNFPGRFSGRQFSNSRSEMNVSTLELGDSALYLCASSLASRRSSYEQYFGPGTRLTVT.

In its sample, this clone was seen once. The CDR3 bases are TGCGCCAGCAGTCGGCTAGCGGGAGTGTCTAGTGAGCAGTTCTTC. This codes for CASSRLAGVSSEQFF. This chain uses TRBV10-2 with TRBJ2-1; 10 positions agree with TRBD2. There are 15 residues in the CDR3. Germline V lookup: CDR1 WSHSY, CDR2 SAAADI. Unmatched junction bases numbered 10, after V lost 5 bases and J lost 9 bases.

The J gene is TRBJ1-4, the V gene TRBV15, with D hard to call. V dropped 0 bases and J dropped 8 bases, with 10 bases sitting between them. This CDR3 has 14 residues. Germline CDR1 and CDR2: LNHNV and YYDKDF (reference sequence). In nucleotides, the CDR3 is TGTGCCACCAGCAGAGAAGTTGCCTTCGAAAAACTGTTTTTT. It translates to CATSREVAFEKLFF. The full variable domain, rest sourced from reference TRBV15 and TRBJ1-4, is DAMVIQNPRYQVTQFGKPVTLSCSQTLNHNVMYWYQQKSSQAPKLLFHYYDKDFNNEADTPDNFQSRRPNTSFCFLDIRSPGLGDTAMYLCATSREVAFEKLFFGSGTQLSVL.

This chain connects TRBV7-9 to TRBJ2-1; 7 bases fit TRBD2. J was trimmed by 8 bases and V by 4 bases; bases with no gene match: 14. The CDR3 runs to 16 residues. Germline-derived CDR1 and CDR2 are SEHNR and FQNEAQ (reference sequence). The CDR3 is CASSSPLRESFYEQFF. The CDR3 DNA sequence: TGTGCCAGCAGCTCCCCTTTGCGGGAGAGTTTCTATGAGCAGTTCTTC.

The chain carries TRBV2 and TRBJ2-7; D unclear. V lost 6 bases and J 7 bases, leaving 13 bases between the germline ends. The CDR3 loop spans 12 amino acids. Germline CDR1 is SNHLY and CDR2 is FYNNEI. The CDR3 sequence is CASSSVLREQYF. DNA for the CDR3: TGTGCCAGCAGCTCAGTCCTCCGGGAGCAGTACTTC.

The chain's CDR3 is CASSELRLNTGELFF. The CDR3 bases are TGTGCCAGCAGTGAATTGAGACTCAACACCGGGGAGCTGTTTTTT. The V and J genes are TRBV6-1 and TRBJ2-2; D call uncertain. There are 15 residues in the CDR3. V shed 2 bases and J shed 2 bases, with 9 bases lying between them. CDR1 MNHNS and CDR2 SASEGT come from the germline V gene.

The chain employs TRBV10-3 and TRBJ1-5; possible D gene TRBD1, 6 bases. Looked up from germline, CDR1 is ENHRY and CDR2 is SYGVKD. V lost 3 bases to trimming and J lost 7 bases, with 10 bases between them. There are 13 residues in the CDR3. The CDR3 DNA reads TGTGCCATCAGTGACAGGGGAGAACAGCCCCAGCATTTT. The encoded protein is CAISDRGEQPQHF.

This clone has only one observation. The rearrangement links TRBV19 to TRBJ2-6; D remains unclear. The CDR3 totals 15 residues. With 5 bases removed from V and 6 bases from J, the gap between germline ends came to 14 bases. Germline CDR1 reads LNHDA; CDR2 reads SQIVND (reference sequence). In nucleotides, the CDR3 is TGTGCCAGTAGTCCCGGGCCCCTTGAGGCCAACGTCCTGACTTTC. Translating gives CASSPGPLEANVLTF.

The chain is built from TRBV6-6 and TRBJ2-7, with 8 bases aligning to TRBD2. The CDR3 has 15 amino acids. With V trimmed by 2 bases and J by 3 bases, 6 bases remained unmatched. The germline V gene has CDR1 MNHNY and CDR2 SVGAGI (reference sequence). The CDR3 nucleotides read TGTGCCAGCAGTTACGGACTAGCAGGAGTCTACGAGCAGTACTTC. Its protein is CASSYGLAGVYEQYF.

This rearrangement joins TRBV6-1 to TRBJ2-2, with 9 nucleotides matching TRBD2. The J segment lost 3 bases and the V segment lost 8 bases, leaving 4 bases of the junction unmatched. The CDR3 has 14 residues. From germline, CDR1 is MNHNS and CDR2 SASEGT. For the CDR3, the DNA is TGTGCCAGCTCGGGACTAGCCTACACCGGGGAGCTGTTTTTT. Translation gives CASSGLAYTGELFF.